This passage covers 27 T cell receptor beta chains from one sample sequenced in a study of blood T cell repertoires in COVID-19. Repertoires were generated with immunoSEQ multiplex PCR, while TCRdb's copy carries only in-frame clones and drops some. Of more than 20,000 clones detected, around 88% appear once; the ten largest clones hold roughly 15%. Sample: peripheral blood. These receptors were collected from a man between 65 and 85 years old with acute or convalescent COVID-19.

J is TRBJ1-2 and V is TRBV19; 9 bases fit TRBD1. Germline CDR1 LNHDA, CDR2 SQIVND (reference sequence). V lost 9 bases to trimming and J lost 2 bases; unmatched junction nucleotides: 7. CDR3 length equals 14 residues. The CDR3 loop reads CASVPGTGNYGYTF. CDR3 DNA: TGTGCCAGCGTTCCCGGGACAGGGAACTATGGCTACACCTTC.

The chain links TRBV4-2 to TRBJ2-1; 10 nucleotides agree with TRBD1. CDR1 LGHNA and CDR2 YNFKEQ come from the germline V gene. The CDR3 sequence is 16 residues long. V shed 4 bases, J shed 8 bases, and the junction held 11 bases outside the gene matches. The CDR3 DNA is TGTGCCAGCAGCCCCCTAAAGACAGGGGGCTCGGATGAGCAGTTCTTC. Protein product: CASSPLKTGGSDEQFF.

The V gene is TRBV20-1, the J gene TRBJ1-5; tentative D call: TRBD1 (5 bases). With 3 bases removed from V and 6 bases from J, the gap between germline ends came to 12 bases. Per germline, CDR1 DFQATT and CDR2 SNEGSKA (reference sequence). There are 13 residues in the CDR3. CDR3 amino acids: CSASRQGGQPQHF. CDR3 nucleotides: TGCAGTGCTAGTCGTCAGGGTGGTCAGCCCCAGCATTTT.

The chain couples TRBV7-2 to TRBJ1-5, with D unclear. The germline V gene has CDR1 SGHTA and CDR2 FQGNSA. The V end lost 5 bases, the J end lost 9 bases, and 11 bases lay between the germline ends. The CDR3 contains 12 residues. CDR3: CASSPLLGPQHF. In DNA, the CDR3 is TGTGCCAGCAGCCCCTTGCTAGGGCCCCAGCATTTT. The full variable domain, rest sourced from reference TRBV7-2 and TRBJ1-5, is GAGVSQSPSNKVTEKGKDVELRCDPISGHTALYWYRQSLGQGLEFLIYFQGNSAPDKSGLPSDRFSAERTGGSVSTLTIQRTQQEDSAVYLCASSPLLGPQHFGDGTRLSIL.

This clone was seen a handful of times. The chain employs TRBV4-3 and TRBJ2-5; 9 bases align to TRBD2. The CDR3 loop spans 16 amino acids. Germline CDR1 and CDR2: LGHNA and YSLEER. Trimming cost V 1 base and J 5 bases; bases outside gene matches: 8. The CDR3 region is CASSQAEASGTETQYF. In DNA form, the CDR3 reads TGCGCCAGCAGCCAAGCTGAGGCTAGCGGGACGGAGACCCAGTACTTC.

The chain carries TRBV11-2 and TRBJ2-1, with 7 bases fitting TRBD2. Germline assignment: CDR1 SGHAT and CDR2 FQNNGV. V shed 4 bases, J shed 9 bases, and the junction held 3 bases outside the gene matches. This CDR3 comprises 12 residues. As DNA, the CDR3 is TGTGCCAGCAGCTGGGGGGGTGGTGAGCAGTTCTTC. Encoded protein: CASSWGGGEQFF.

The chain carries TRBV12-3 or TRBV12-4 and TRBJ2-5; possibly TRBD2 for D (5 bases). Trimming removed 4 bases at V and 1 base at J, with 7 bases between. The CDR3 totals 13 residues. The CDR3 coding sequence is TGTGCCAGCAGTTACGGGATCCAAGAGACCCAGTACTTC. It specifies CASSYGIQETQYF.

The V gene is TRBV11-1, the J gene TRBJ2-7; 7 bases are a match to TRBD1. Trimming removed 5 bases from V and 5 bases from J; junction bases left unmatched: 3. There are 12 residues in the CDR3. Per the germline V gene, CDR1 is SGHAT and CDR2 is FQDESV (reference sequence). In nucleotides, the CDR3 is TGTGCCAGCAGCACGACAGGGCACGAGCAGTACTTC. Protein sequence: CASSTTGHEQYF.

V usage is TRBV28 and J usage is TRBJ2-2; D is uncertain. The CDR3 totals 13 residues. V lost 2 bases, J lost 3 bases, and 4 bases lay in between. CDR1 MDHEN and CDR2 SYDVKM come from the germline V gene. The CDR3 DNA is TGTGCCAGCAGTTTAAGCCACACCGGGGAGCTGTTTTTT. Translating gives CASSLSHTGELFF.

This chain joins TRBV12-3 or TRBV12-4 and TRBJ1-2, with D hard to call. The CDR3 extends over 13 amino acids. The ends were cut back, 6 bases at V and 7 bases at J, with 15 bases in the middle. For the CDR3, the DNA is TGTGCCAGCAGCATCCGGGAAGAGTTTGGCTACACCTTC. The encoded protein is CASSIREEFGYTF.

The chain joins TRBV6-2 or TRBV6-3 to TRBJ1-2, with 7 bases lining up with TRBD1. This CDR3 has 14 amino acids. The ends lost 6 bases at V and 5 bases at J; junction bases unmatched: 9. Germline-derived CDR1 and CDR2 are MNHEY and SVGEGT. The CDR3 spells CASSFTGTEYGYTF. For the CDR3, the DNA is TGTGCCAGCAGCTTCACCGGGACAGAATATGGCTACACCTTC.

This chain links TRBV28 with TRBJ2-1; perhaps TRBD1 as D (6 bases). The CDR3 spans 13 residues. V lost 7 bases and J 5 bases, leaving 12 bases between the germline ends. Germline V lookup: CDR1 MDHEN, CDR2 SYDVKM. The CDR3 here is CASNGQPNNEQFF. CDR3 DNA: TGTGCCAGCAATGGACAGCCTAACAATGAGCAGTTCTTC.

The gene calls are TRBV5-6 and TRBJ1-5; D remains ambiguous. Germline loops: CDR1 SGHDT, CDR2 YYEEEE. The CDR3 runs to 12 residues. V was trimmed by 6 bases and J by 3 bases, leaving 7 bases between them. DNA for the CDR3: TGTGCCAGCACCCTAAACAATCAGCCCCAGCATTTT. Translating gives CASTLNNQPQHF.

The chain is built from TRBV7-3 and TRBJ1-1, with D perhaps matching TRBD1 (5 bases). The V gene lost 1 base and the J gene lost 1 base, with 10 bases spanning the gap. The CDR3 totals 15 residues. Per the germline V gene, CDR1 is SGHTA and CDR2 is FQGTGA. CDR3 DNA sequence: TGTGCCAGCAGCTTAAGCGGGGCGGCGAACACTGAAGCTTTCTTT. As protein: CASSLSGAANTEAFF.

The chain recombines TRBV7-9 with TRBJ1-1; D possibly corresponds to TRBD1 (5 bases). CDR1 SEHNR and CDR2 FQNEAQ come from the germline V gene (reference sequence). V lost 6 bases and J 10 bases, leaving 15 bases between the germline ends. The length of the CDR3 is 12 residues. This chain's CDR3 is CASSKLVGAAFF. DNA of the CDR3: TGTGCCAGCAGTAAACTCGTAGGGGCAGCTTTCTTT.

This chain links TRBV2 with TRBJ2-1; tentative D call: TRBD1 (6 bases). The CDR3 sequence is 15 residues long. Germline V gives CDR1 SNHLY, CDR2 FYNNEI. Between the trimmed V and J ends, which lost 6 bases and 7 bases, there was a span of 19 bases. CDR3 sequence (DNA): TGTGCCAGCAGAGGGACACGGACGATGGATAATGAGCAGTTCTTC. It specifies CASRGTRTMDNEQFF. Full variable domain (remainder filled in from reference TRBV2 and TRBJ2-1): EPEVTQTPSHQVTQMGQEVILRCVPISNHLYFYWYRQILGQKVEFLVSFYNNEISEKSEIFDDQFSVERPDGSNFTLKIRSTKLEDSAMYFCASRGTRTMDNEQFFGPGTRLTVL.

The CDR3 reads CASSGVSWAGEQFF. The CDR3 coding sequence is TGTGCCAGCAGCGGGGTTTCCTGGGCGGGAGAGCAGTTCTTC. This chain links TRBV7-2 with TRBJ2-1; maybe TRBD2 (6 bases). The germline V gene encodes CDR1 SGHTA and CDR2 FQGNSA. The CDR3 runs to 14 residues. V was clipped by 5 bases and J by 10 bases, with 18 bases between them. The whole variable domain, filled in from reference TRBV7-2 and TRBJ2-1, reads GAGVSQSPSNKVTEKGKDVELRCDPISGHTALYWYRQSLGQGLEFLIYFQGNSAPDKSGLPSDRFSAERTGGSVSTLTIQRTQQEDSAVYLCASSGVSWAGEQFFGPGTRLTVL.

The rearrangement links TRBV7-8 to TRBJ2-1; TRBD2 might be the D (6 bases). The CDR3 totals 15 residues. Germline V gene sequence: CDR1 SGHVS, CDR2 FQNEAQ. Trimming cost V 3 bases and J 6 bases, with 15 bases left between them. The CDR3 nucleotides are TGTGCCAGCAGCTTGGGCGGGGCCCTTCCCAATGAGCAGTTCTTC. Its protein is CASSLGGALPNEQFF. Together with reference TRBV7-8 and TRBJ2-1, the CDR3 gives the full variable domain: GAGVSQSPRYKVAKRGQDVALRCDPISGHVSLFWYQQALGQGPEFLTYFQNEAQLDKSGLPSDRFFAERPEGSVSTLKIQRTQQEDSAVYLCASSLGGALPNEQFFGPGTRLTVL.

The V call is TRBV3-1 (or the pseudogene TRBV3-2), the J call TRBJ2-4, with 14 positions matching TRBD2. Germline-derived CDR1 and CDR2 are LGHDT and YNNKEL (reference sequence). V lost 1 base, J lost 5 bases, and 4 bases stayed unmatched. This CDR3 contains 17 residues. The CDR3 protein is CASSQGGLAGEENIQYF. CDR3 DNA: TGTGCCAGCAGCCAAGGGGGACTAGCGGGAGAGGAAAACATTCAGTACTTC.

CDR3 region: CASSEGLAGGVAAKNIQYF. CDR3 in DNA: TGTGCCAGCAGTGAGGGACTAGCGGGAGGGGTGGCAGCCAAAAACATTCAGTACTTC. The rearrangement links TRBV28 to TRBJ2-4; 16 nucleotides match TRBD2. Per the germline V gene, CDR1 is MDHEN and CDR2 is SYDVKM. The CDR3 consists of 19 residues. J lost 0 bases, V lost 5 bases, and 7 bases had no gene match.

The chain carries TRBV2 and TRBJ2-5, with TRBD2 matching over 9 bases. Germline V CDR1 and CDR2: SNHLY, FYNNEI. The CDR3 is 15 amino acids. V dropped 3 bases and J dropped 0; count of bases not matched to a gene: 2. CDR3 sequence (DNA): TGTGCCAGCAGTGAGGTAGCGGGGGACCAAGAGACCCAGTACTTC. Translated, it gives CASSEVAGDQETQYF.

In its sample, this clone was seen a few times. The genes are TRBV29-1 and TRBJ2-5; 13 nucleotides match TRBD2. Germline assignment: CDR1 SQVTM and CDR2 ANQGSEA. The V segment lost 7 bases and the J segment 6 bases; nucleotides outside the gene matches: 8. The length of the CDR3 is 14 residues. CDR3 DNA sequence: TGCAGCGCCCAAGGACTAGCGGGAGTTAAGACCCAGTACTTC. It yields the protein CSAQGLAGVKTQYF.

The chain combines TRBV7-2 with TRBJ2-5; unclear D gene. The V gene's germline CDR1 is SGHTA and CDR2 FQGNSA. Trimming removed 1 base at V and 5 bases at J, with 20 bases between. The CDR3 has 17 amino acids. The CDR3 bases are TGTGCCAGCAGCTTAGTCGGCAGGCCAAGTGGTCGGGAGACCCAGTACTTC. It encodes CASSLVGRPSGRETQYF.

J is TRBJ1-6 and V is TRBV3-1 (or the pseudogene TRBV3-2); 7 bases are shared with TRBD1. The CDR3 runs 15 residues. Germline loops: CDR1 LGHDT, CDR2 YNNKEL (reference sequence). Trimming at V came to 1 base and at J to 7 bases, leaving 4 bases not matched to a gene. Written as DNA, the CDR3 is TGTGCCAGCAGCCAAGTCGTCAGGGGGAATTCACCCCTCCACTTT. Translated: CASSQVVRGNSPLHF.

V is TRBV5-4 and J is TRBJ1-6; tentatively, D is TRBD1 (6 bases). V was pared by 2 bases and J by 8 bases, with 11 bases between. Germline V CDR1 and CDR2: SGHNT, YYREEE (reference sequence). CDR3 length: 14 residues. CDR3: CASSFYGGHSPLHF. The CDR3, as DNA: TGTGCCAGCAGCTTTTACGGGGGGCATTCACCCCTCCACTTT.

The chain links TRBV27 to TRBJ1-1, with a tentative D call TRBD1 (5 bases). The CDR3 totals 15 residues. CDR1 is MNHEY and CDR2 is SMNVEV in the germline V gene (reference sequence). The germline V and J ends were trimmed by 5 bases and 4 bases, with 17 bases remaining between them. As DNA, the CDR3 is TGTGCCAGCAGTGCCGTGCCCAGGGAGGGCACTGAAGCTTTCTTT. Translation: CASSAVPREGTEAFF.

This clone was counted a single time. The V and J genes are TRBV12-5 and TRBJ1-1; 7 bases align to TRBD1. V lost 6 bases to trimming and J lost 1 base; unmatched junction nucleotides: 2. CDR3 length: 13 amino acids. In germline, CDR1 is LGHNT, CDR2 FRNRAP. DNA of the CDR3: TGTGCTAGTGGCCGGACAGGGAACACTGAAGCTTTCTTT. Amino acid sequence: CASGRTGNTEAFF.